This TCR beta chain was retrieved from a study of CD4 T cells in relation to SARS-CoV-2 and coronaviruses. The unexposed donors gave CD4+ T cells in about 2011-2019, prior to COVID-19. The cells were cultured for approximately ten days before CD4+ T cells were isolated. Notes on this clone: What it binds is not known.

Clones were sequenced by immunoSEQ multiplex PCR, and TCRdb holds only the in-frame ones, with some missing. The top ten hold 9.5% to 15% of the sample, which has about 21,000 clones, 70% to 80% seen once. This CDR3 spans 15 amino acids. From germline, CDR1 is SNHLY and CDR2 FYNNEI. The V gene end was trimmed by 7 bases and the J gene end by 4 bases; junction bases not matched to a gene: 2. The specimen was CD4+ T cells from PBMCs, cultured in vitro. The chain recombines TRBV2 with TRBJ2-3; 16 nucleotides align to TRBD2. The sequence was collected from a human donor in good health. The CDR3 here is CASTGTSGRADTQYF. CDR3 in DNA: TGTGCCAGCACCGGGACTAGCGGGAGGGCAGATACGCAGTATTTT.